This TCR beta chain is drawn from a study of cytomegalovirus exposure and HLA in healthy donors. The CDR3 has 15 amino acids. V gave up 3 bases and J gave up 3 bases; unmatched junction bases: 5. Germline CDR1 reads GTSNPN; CDR2 reads SVGIG (reference sequence). Primers included in the PCR were 60 Vbeta and 13 Jbeta primers. Here immunoSEQ multiplex PCR was the method, and the copy in TCRdb shows in-frame clones only, minus some. Altogether around 190,000 clones are present, approximately 80% being singletons, with the ten largest covering around 0.52%. Sequencing input: PBMCs. The clonotype originates from a woman aged 50 to 65 in good health and CMV-seronegative. The gene calls are TRBV30 and TRBJ1-6; TRBD1 aligns across 7 bases. The CDR3 region is CAWRDRTYYNSPLHF. CDR3 bases: TGTGCCTGGAGGGACAGGACCTACTATAATTCACCCCTCCACTTT.